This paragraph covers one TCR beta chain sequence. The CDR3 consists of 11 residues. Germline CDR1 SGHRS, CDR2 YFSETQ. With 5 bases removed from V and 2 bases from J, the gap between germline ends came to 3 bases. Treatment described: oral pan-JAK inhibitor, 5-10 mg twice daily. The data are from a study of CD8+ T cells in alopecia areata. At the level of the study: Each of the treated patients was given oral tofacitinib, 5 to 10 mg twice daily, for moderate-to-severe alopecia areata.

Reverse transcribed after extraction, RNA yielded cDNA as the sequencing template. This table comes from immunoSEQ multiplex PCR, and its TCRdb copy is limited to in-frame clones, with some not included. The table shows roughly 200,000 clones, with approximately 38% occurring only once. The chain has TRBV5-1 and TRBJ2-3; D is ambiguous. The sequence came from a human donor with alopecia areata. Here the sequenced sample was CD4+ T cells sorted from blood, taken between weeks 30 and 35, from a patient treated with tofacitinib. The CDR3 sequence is CASRYTDTQYF. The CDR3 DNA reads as TGCGCCAGCAGATACACAGATACGCAGTATTTT. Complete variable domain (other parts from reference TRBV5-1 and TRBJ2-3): KAGVTQTPRYLIKTRGQQVTLSCSPISGHRSVSWYQQTPGQGLQFLFEYFSETQRNKGNFPGRFSGRQFSNSRSEMNVSTLELGDSALYLCASRYTDTQYFGPGTRLTVL.